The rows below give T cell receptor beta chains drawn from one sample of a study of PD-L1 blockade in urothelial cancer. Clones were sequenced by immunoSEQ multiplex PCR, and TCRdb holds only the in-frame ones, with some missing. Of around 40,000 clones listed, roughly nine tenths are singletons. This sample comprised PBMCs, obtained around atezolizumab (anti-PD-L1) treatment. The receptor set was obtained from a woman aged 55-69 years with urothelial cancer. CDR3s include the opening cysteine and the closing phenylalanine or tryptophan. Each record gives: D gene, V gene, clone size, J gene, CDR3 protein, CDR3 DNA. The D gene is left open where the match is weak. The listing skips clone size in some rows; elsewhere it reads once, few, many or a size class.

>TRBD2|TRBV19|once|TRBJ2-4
CASSTQRVSGRAGIKNIQYF
TGTGCCAGTAGTACCCAGAGGGTTAGCGGGAGGGCCGGAATCAAAAACATTCAGTACTTC
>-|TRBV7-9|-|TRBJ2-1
CASSLLARVGNEQFF
TGTGCCAGCAGCTTACTAGCGCGGGTCGGCAATGAGCAGTTCTTC
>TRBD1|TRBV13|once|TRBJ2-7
CASSSRSRDRYYEQYF
TGTGCCAGCAGCTCAAGATCCCGGGACAGATACTACGAGCAGTACTTC
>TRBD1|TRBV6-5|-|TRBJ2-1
CASSWGDRGHNEQFF
TGTGCCAGCAGTTGGGGGGACAGGGGGCACAATGAGCAGTTCTTC
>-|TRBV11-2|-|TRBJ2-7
CASSLGASYEQYF
TGTGCCAGCAGCTTAGGGGCCAGCTACGAGCAGTACTTC
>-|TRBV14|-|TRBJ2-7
CASSQIGGGEQYF
TGTGCCAGCAGCCAAATAGGGGGTGGTGAGCAGTACTTC
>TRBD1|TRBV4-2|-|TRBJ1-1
CASSQVRGSQGDQLAFF
TGTGCCAGCAGCCAAGTCAGGGGGAGCCAGGGAGACCAATTGGCTTTCTTT
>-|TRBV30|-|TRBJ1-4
CAWTGVGGEYEKLFF
TGTGCCTGGACCGGGGTAGGGGGAGAGTATGAAAAACTGTTTTTT
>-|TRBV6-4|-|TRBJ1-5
CASSRFGGASNQPQHF
TGTGCCAGCAGCCGGTTTGGGGGGGCAAGCAATCAGCCCCAGCATTTT
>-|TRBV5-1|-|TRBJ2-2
CASSLALLSGGNTGELFF
TGCGCCAGCAGCTTGGCCCTACTAAGCGGAGGGAACACCGGGGAGCTGTTTTTT
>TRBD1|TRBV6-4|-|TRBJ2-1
CASSDESGGHEQFF
TGTGCCAGCAGTGATGAGTCAGGGGGCCATGAGCAGTTCTTC
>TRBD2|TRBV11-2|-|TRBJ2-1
CASSPAPTSGSWNEQFF
TGTGCCAGCAGCCCCGCCCCGACTAGCGGGAGCTGGAATGAGCAGTTCTTC
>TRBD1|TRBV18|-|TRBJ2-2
CASSRDRDNTGELFF
TGTGCCAGCTCAAGGGACAGGGATAACACCGGGGAGCTGTTTTTT
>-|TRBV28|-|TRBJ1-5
CASSPPRGGSHF
TGTGCCAGCAGTCCTCCCCGTGGCGGTTCACATTTT
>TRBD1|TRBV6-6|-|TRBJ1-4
CASSYDRGRYEKLFF
TGTGCCAGCAGTTACGACAGGGGGCGTTATGAAAAACTGTTTTTT
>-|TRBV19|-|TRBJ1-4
CASSSRQATNEKLFF
TGTGCCAGTAGTTCAAGACAGGCCACTAATGAAAAACTGTTTTTT
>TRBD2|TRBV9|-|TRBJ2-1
CASSVGTSGFSSYNEQFF
TGTGCCAGCAGCGTAGGGACTAGCGGGTTTAGCTCCTACAATGAGCAGTTCTTC
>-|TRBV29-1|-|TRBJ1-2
CSNHSELRLVPNYGYTF
TGCAGCAACCATAGTGAGTTACGACTTGTCCCCAACTATGGCTACACCTTC
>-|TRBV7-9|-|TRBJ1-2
CASSPDKGQLGNYGYTF
TGTGCCAGCAGCCCAGACAAGGGGCAACTCGGTAACTATGGCTACACCTTC
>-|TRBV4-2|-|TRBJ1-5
CASSQVAEARANQPQHF
TGTGCCAGCAGCCAAGTCGCGGAGGCTCGGGCAAATCAGCCCCAGCATTTT
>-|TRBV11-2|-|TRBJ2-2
CASSPQWSTGELFF
TGTGCCAGCAGCCCCCAGTGGTCCACCGGGGAGCTGTTTTTT
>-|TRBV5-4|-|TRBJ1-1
CASSPREGEAFF
TGTGCCAGCAGCCCCCGAGAGGGTGAAGCTTTCTTT
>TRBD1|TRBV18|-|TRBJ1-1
CASSPGADRYGTEAFF
TGTGCCAGCTCACCGGGAGCGGACAGGTATGGGACTGAAGCTTTCTTT
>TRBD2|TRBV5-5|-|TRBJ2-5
CASSRGASGRETQYF
TGTGCCAGCAGCCGGGGGGCTAGCGGGAGGGAGACCCAGTACTTC
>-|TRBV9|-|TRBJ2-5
CASSVVTGGTQYF
TGTGCCAGCAGCGTAGTCACCGGGGGTACCCAGTACTTC
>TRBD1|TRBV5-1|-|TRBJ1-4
CASSVGQANEKLFF
TGCGCCAGCAGCGTCGGACAGGCTAATGAAAAACTGTTTTTT
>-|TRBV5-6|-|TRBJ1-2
CASSNDGAVRGYTF
TGTGCCAGCAGCAATGATGGGGCAGTGCGGGGCTACACCTTC
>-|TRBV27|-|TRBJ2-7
CATRGLEEEQYF
TGTGCCACCAGGGGTCTGGAGGAAGAGCAGTACTTC
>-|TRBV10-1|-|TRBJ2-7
CASSLRWRVYEQYF
TGCGCCAGCAGTCTACGTTGGAGGGTCTACGAGCAGTACTTC
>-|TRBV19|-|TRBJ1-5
CASSTQVQVRRPQHF
TGTGCCAGTAGTACCCAGGTCCAGGTAAGACGGCCCCAGCATTTT
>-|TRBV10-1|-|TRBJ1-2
CASSDSTYGYTF
TGCGCCAGCAGCGACAGTACCTATGGCTACACCTTC
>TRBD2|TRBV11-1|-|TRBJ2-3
CASSAGLAGEDTQYF
TGTGCCAGCAGCGCGGGACTAGCGGGAGAAGATACGCAGTATTTT
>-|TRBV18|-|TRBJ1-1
CASSKTGRNTEAFF
TGTGCCAGCTCTAAAACAGGGAGGAACACTGAAGCTTTCTTT
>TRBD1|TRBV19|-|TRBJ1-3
CASSGTGRESSGNTIYF
TGTGCCAGTAGCGGGACAGGGAGGGAAAGCTCTGGAAACACCATATATTTT
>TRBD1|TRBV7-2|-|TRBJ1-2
CASSYPGQGGILYGYTF
TGTGCCAGCAGCTATCCGGGACAGGGGGGGATACTTTATGGCTACACCTTC
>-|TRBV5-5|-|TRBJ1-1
CASSLGEGRREAFF
TGTGCCAGCAGCTTGGGTGAGGGAAGAAGGGAAGCTTTCTTT
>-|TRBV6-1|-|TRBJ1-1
CASRKRTENTEAFF
TGTGCCAGCAGAAAGAGGACTGAGAACACTGAAGCTTTCTTT
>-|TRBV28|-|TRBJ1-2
CASSHRGVYGYTF
TGTGCCAGCAGTCACCGGGGGGTCTATGGCTACACCTTC
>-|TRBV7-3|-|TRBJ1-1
CASGKSNTEAFF
TGTGCCAGCGGTAAGAGCAACACTGAAGCTTTCTTT
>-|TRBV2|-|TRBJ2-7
CASKGVFLHEQYF
TGTGCCAGCAAAGGAGTCTTTCTTCACGAGCAGTACTTC
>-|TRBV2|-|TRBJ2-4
CATQEQLAKNIQYF
TGTGCCACACAGGAACAGTTAGCCAAAAACATTCAGTACTTC